This T cell receptor beta chain was recorded in a study of CD8 T cells in Susac syndrome. The germline V and J ends were trimmed by 1 base and 10 bases, with 8 bases remaining between them. CDR3 length equals 13 residues. When the RNA was reverse transcribed, random hexamers were used with an input of roughly 0.5 to 1 ug. It was immunoSEQ multiplex PCR that amplified TCR beta CDR3 across 54 Vbeta and 13 Jbeta. A single record per CDR3 protein comes from TCRdb applying MiXCR to the immunoSEQ multiplex PCR reads. The sample holds 130,000 or so distinct CDR3 sequences, about 93% seen once. Sequenced material: CD8+ T cells from PBMCs. The origin of this receptor is a human donor with Susac syndrome. V usage is TRBV12-3 or TRBV12-4 and J usage is TRBJ1-6, with D maybe TRBD1 (5 bases). This CDR3 reads CASSLGGVSPLHF. In nucleotides, the CDR3 is TGTGCCAGCAGTTTAGGGGGGGTCTCACCCCTCCACTTT.